Listed below are T cell receptor beta chains from one sample, sequenced in a study of T cell responses to AZD1222 COVID-19 vaccine. The protocol was immunoSEQ multiplex PCR, while the TCRdb copy is restricted to in-frame clones and leaves out a portion. The table records over 100,000 clones, around 90% of them present only once. The material was peripheral blood, obtained on day 0 of AZD1222 vaccination. The receptors were gathered from an adult in good health. Both conserved end residues are part of each CDR3. D genes are given only for firm matches.

TRBV15	TRBD1	CATSRATGVVNEQFF
TRBV19	NA	CASSISEYSYSEQFF
TRBV6-5	TRBD1	CASSYRGLSYEQYF
TRBV7-3	NA	CASSSLLGEQYF
TRBV5-1	NA	CASSPLGIAKNIQYF
TRBV19	TRBD2	CASSITSGALYEQYF
TRBV6-5	TRBD2	CAHGGGAYNEQFF
TRBV30	NA	CAWSVGQANQPQHF
TRBV28	NA	CASSPTVGAYEQYF
TRBV7-2	NA	CASSLDRGINEKLFF
TRBV7-2	NA	CASSLNLRSYEQYF
TRBV7-8	NA	CASRFVGSGELFF
TRBV10-1	TRBD2	CASRAGTSGTDTQYF
TRBV10-3	NA	CAISEVEGSSGNTIYF
TRBV27	TRBD1	CASSSTGVWYGYTF
TRBV13	NA	CASSSKTPPVYNEQFF
TRBV5-1	NA	CASSLDSHLGGNSPLHF
TRBV4-1	TRBD1	CASSQRGTEPQETQYF
TRBV18	TRBD1	CASSPIPGQGVSGNTIYF
TRBV7-6	NA	CASSLPKYGRSGSYNEQFF
TRBV10-3	NA	CAIREDARQDTQYF
TRBV5-1	TRBD1	CASTPVAGQGSYEQYF
TRBV3-1/TRBV3-2	TRBD1	CATGQVNTEAFF
TRBV5-1	NA	CASSPGTYEQYF
TRBV7-2	TRBD1	CASSPDRGRSQPQHF
TRBV11-2	TRBD1	CASSRTGSHTQYF
TRBV9	TRBD2	CASSVEGGIWRGEQYF
TRBV5-1	TRBD2	CASSFSGGTDTQYF
TRBV4-2	NA	CASSQDLRREGEKLFF
TRBV15	NA	CATSGYSGANVLTF
TRBV12-3/TRBV12-4	NA	CASSPDSNTQYF
TRBV10-1	TRBD2	CASQLAGADTQYF
TRBV13	NA	CASSFLGGRAGWTEAFF
TRBV6-2/TRBV6-3	TRBD2	CASSSRLAGGPYF
TRBV29-1	NA	CSAGTRSYNEQFF
TRBV29-1	NA	CSVDGGTDTQYF
TRBV7-9	NA	CASSLQTYEQYF
TRBV18	NA	CASSPRIQGNTEAFF
TRBV14	NA	CASSLPGTNTEAFF
TRBV4-2	TRBD2	CASSQVGLAGNANTGELFF
TRBV7-8	NA	CASSLQPPRMYQETQYF
TRBV7-3	TRBD1	CASSTRQGMGTDTQYF
TRBV29-1	NA	CSVDNLGGRYGYTF
TRBV6-5	NA	CASSYGQTWNTEAFF